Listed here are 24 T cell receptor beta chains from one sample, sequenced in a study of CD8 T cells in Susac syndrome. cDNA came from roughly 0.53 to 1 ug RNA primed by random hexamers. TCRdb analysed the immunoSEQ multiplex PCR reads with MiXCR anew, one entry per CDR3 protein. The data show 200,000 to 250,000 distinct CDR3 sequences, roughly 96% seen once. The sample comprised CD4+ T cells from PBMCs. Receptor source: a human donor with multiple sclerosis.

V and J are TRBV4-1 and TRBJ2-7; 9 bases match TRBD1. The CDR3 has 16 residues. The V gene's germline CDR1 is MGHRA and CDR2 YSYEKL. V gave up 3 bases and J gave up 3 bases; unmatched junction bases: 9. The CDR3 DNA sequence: TGCGCCAGCAGCCATCTCCCGGGGGACAGGGACTACGAGCAGTACTTC. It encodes CASSHLPGDRDYEQYF.

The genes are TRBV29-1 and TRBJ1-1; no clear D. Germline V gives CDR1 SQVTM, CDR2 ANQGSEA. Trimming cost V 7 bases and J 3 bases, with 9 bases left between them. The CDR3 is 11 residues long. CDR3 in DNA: TGCAGCGGAAGAGGTGACACTGAAGCTTTCTTT. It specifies CSGRGDTEAFF. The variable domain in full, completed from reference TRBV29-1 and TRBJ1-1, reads SAVISQKPSRDICQRGTSLTIQCQVDSQVTMMFWYRQQPGQSLTLIATANQGSEATYESGFVIDKFPISRPNLTFSTLTVSNMSPEDSSIYLCSGRGDTEAFFGQGTRLTVV.

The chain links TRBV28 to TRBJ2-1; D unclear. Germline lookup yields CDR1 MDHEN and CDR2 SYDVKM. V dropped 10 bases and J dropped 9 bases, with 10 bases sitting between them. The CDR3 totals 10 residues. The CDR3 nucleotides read TGTGCCAACCCTCGTCTTGAGCAGTTCTTC. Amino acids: CANPRLEQFF. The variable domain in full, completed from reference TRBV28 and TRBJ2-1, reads DVKVTQSSRYLVKRTGEKVFLECVQDMDHENMFWYRQDPGLGLRLIYFSYDVKMKEKGDIPEGYSVSREKKERFSLILESASTNQTSMYLCANPRLEQFFGPGTRLTVL.

CDR3 protein: CASSDLDRSKAFF. For the CDR3, the DNA is TGCGCCAGCAGCGACCTGGACAGATCTAAAGCTTTCTTT. The J gene is TRBJ1-1, the V gene TRBV5-1, with D perhaps TRBD1 (6 bases). Trimming removed 4 bases from V and 9 bases from J, with 16 bases in between. Germline CDR1 reads SGHRS; CDR2 reads YFSETQ. The CDR3 runs 13 residues.

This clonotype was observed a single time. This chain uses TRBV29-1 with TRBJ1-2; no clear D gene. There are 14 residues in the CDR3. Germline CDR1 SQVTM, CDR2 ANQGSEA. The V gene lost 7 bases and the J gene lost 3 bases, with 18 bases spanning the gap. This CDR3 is CSAVDLGLDYGYTF. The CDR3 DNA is TGCAGCGCCGTGGATCTTGGACTAGACTATGGCTACACCTTC.

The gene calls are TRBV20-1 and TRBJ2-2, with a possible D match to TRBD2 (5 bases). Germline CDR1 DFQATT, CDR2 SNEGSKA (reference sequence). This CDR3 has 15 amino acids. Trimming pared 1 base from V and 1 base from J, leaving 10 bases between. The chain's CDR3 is CSARVGVGNTGELFF. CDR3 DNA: TGCAGTGCTAGAGTCGGGGTTGGGAACACCGGGGAGCTGTTTTTT.

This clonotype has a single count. Here the CDR3 reads CSAFGWNTEAFF. The CDR3 nucleotides are TGCAGTGCTTTTGGGTGGAACACTGAAGCTTTCTTT. The genes are TRBV20-1 and TRBJ1-1; D is unresolved. Trimming pared 5 bases from V and 1 base from J, leaving 8 bases between. The CDR3 totals 12 residues. Germline CDR1 and CDR2: DFQATT and SNEGSKA (reference sequence).

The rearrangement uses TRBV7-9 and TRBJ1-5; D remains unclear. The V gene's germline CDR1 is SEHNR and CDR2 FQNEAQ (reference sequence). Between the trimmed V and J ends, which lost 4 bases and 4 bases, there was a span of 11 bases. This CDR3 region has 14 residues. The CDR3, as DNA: TGTGCCAGCAGCTCCCTTGGATGGAATCAGCCCCAGCATTTT. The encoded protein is CASSSLGWNQPQHF.

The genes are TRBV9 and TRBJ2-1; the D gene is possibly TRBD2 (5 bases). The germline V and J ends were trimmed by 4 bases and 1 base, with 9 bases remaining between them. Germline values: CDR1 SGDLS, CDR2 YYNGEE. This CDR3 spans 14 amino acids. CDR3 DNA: TGTGCCAGCAGCCTACCGGGATCCTACAATGAGCAGTTCTTC. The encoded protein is CASSLPGSYNEQFF.

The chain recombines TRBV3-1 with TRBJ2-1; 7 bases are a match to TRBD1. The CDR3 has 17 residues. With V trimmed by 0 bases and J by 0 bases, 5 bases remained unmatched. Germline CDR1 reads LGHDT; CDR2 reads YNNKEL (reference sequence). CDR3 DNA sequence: TGTGCCAGCAGCCAAGACCCAACAGGGGCCTCCTACAATGAGCAGTTCTTC. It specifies CASSQDPTGASYNEQFF.

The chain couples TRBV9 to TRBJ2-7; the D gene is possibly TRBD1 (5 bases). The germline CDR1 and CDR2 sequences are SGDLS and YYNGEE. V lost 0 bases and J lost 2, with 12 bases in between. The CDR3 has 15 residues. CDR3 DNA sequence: TGTGCCAGCAGCGTAGCGCCAGGGCCCGCCTACGAGCAGTACTTC. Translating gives CASSVAPGPAYEQYF.

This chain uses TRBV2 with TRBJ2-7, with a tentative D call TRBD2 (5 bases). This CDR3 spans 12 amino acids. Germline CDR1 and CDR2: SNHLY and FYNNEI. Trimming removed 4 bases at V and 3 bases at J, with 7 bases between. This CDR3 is CASSGLYYEQYF. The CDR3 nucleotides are TGTGCCAGCAGTGGACTATACTACGAGCAGTACTTC.

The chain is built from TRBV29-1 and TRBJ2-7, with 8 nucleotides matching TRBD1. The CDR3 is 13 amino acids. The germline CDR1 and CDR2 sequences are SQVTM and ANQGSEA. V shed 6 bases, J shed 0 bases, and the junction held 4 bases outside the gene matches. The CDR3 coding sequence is TGCAGCGTGCAGGGGGCAGGCTCCTACGAGCAGTACTTC. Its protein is CSVQGAGSYEQYF.

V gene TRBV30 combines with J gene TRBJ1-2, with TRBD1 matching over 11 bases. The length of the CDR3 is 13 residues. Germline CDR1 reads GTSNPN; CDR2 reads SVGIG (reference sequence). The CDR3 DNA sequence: TGTACCGCGGAGGACAGGGGGCAGTATGGCTACACCTTC. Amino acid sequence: CTAEDRGQYGYTF. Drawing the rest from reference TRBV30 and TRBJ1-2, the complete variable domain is SQTIHQWPATLVQPVGSPLSLECTVEGTSNPNLYWYRQAAGRGLQLLFYSVGIGQISSEVPQNLSASRPQDRQFILSSKKLLLSDSGFYLCTAEDRGQYGYTFGSGTRLTVV.

The CDR3 region is CASSDWRTNSPLHF. DNA for the CDR3: TGTGCCAGCAGCGACTGGCGGACGAATTCACCCCTCCACTTT. This chain links TRBV3-1 with TRBJ1-6; no definite D call. V was trimmed by 5 bases and J by 7 bases, leaving 12 bases between them. The length of the CDR3 is 14 residues. CDR1 LGHDT and CDR2 YNNKEL come from the germline V gene (reference sequence).

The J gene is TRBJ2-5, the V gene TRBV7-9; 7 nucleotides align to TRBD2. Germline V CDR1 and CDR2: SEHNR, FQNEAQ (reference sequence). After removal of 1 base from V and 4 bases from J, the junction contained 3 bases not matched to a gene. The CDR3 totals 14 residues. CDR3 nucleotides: TGTGCCAGCAGCTTAGGCCTAGCGGTAGAGACCCAGTACTTC. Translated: CASSLGLAVETQYF.

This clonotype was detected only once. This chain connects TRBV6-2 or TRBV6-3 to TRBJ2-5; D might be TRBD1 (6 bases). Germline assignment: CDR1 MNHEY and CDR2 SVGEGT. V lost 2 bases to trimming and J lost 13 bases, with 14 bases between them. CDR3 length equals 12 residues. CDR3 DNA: TGTGCCAGCAGTTACGGCACAGGGCCCTTGTACTTC. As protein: CASSYGTGPLYF.

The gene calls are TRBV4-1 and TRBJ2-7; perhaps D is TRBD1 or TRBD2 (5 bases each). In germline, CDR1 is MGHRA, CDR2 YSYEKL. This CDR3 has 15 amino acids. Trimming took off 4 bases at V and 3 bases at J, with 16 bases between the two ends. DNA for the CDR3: TGCGCCAGCAGCCCCAGCCGGGACCAAGTCTACGAGCAGTACTTC. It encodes CASSPSRDQVYEQYF.

The CDR3 nucleotides read TGCAGCGTTTCTCTGCGGGGGACCAGCACAGATACGCAGTATTTT. This gives the protein CSVSLRGTSTDTQYF. The gene calls are TRBV29-1 and TRBJ2-3, with 7 bases that match TRBD2. The CDR3 runs 15 residues. The V segment lost 5 bases and the J segment 0 bases; nucleotides outside the gene matches: 8. Germline CDR1 reads SQVTM; CDR2 reads ANQGSEA.

This CDR3 is CASSLDLTGELFF. The CDR3 DNA reads as TGTGCCAGCTCCCTCGACCTCACCGGGGAGCTGTTTTTT. This rearrangement joins TRBV18 to TRBJ2-2; no definite D call. The CDR3 is made up of 13 amino acids. From germline, CDR1 is KGHSH and CDR2 LQKENI. The V and J ends lost 6 bases and 4 bases respectively, with 9 bases between them.

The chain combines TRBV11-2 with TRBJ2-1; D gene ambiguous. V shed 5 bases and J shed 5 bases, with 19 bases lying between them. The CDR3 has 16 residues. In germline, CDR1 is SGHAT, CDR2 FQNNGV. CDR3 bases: TGTGCCAGCAGCACCCGTACTGGGCCTGGGGACAATGAGCAGTTCTTC. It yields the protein CASSTRTGPGDNEQFF.

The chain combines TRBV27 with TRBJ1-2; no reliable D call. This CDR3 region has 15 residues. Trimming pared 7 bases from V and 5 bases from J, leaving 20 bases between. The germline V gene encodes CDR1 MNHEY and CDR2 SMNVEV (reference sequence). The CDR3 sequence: CASTMAVGVRYGYTF. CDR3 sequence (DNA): TGTGCCAGCACCATGGCCGTTGGGGTTCGGTATGGCTACACCTTC.

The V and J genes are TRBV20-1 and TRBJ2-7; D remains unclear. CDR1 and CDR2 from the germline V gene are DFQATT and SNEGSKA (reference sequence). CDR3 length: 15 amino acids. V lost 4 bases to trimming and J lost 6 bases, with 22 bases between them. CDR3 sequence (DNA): TGCAGTGCTAACCGAGGCTCCCTAGGCAACAGCGAGCAGTACTTC. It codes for CSANRGSLGNSEQYF.

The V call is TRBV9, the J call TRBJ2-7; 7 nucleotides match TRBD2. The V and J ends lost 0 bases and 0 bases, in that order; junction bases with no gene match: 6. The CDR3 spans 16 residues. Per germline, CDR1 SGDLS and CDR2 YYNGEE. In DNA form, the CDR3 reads TGTGCCAGCAGCGTAGGTGAGGGACTAAGCTCCTACGAGCAGTACTTC. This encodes CASSVGEGLSSYEQYF.